Following are 13 T cell receptor beta chains from one sample sequenced in a study of cytotoxic CD8 clonotypes in ibrutinib-treated CLL. Here immunoSEQ multiplex PCR was the method, and the copy in TCRdb shows in-frame clones only, minus some. Among 250,000 to 350,000 clones, approximately 76% were seen once, and the ten largest hold about 5.7%. The sequencing used PBMCs, collected at disease progression, from a patient treated with ibrutinib. These TCRs come from a human donor with chronic lymphocytic leukemia.

The V call is TRBV27, the J call TRBJ2-1; 10 positions agree with TRBD2. CDR1 MNHEY and CDR2 SMNVEV come from the germline V gene (reference sequence). The J segment lost 9 bases and the V segment lost 6 bases, leaving 14 bases of the junction unmatched. This CDR3 comprises 16 residues. The chain's CDR3 is CASSPHKASGRVEQFF. The CDR3 DNA reads as TGTGCCAGCAGCCCCCACAAGGCTAGCGGGAGAGTTGAGCAGTTCTTC.

The chain joins TRBV19 to TRBJ1-2, with D possibly TRBD1 on 5 matching bases. Germline assignment: CDR1 LNHDA and CDR2 SQIVND (reference sequence). V lost 3 bases to trimming and J lost 8 bases, with 13 bases between them. The CDR3 is 13 amino acids. Written as DNA, the CDR3 is TGTGCCAGTAGTATGCAGGGAGCATGGGGCTACACCTTC. Translated, it gives CASSMQGAWGYTF.

This CDR3 is CASSQDLSWTGYTF. The CDR3 nucleotides read TGTGCCAGCAGCCAAGATTTGTCATGGACCGGCTACACCTTC. V and J are TRBV4-2 and TRBJ1-2; no clear D. The CDR3 sequence is 14 residues long. V was pared by 0 bases and J by 8 bases, with 13 bases between. The germline CDR1 and CDR2 sequences are LGHNA and YNFKEQ.

Regarding this clone: The junction differs from germline at one of its ends, possibly a read error. The chain recombines TRBV7-2 with TRBJ1-1; no definite D call. Germline V lookup: CDR1 SGHTA, CDR2 FQGNSA. The CDR3 covers 14 residues. The CDR3 loop reads CASSSGRMNAEAFF. The DNA for the CDR3 is TGTGCCAGCAGCTCAGGACGGATGAACGCTGAAGCTTTCTTT.

V and J are TRBV5-1 and TRBJ1-2; possible D gene TRBD1, 6 bases. Germline assignment: CDR1 SGHRS and CDR2 YFSETQ. The CDR3 has 18 amino acids. V lost 0 bases and J lost 4, with 22 bases in between. In DNA, the CDR3 is TGCGCCAGCAGCTTGGCCGGGGGGCAGGCCTTTAAGGGCTATGGCTACACCTTC. This encodes CASSLAGGQAFKGYGYTF.

The J gene is TRBJ2-1, the V gene TRBV5-4; D gene unclear. In germline, CDR1 is SGHNT, CDR2 YYREEE (reference sequence). CDR3 size: 14 residues. With 0 bases removed from V and 0 bases from J, the gap between germline ends came to 4 bases. The CDR3 sequence is CASSLASSYNEQFF. CDR3 nucleotide sequence: TGTGCCAGCAGCTTGGCCAGCTCCTACAATGAGCAGTTCTTC.

This chain links TRBV5-4 with TRBJ2-1; unclear D gene. Germline CDR1 is SGHNT and CDR2 is YYREEE (reference sequence). The CDR3 loop spans 16 amino acids. The V end lost 0 bases, the J end lost 5 bases, and 15 bases lay between the germline ends. The CDR3 region is CASSLVTGLANNEQFF. CDR3 DNA sequence: TGTGCCAGCAGCTTGGTTACCGGGTTGGCGAACAATGAGCAGTTCTTC.

The V call is TRBV10-3, the J call TRBJ1-2; D remains unclear. Trimming left V 0 bases short and J 4 bases short, with 15 bases between. The germline CDR1 and CDR2 sequences are ENHRY and SYGVKD. The CDR3 runs 16 residues. CDR3 amino acids: CAISESRSDGSYGYTF. Written as DNA, the CDR3 is TGTGCCATCAGTGAGTCGAGAAGCGACGGATCCTATGGCTACACCTTC.

V and J are TRBV6-1 and TRBJ1-5; D is perhaps TRBD1 (5 bases). Germline V gives CDR1 MNHNS, CDR2 SASEGT. This CDR3 has 12 residues. Trimming cost V 1 base and J 9 bases, with 7 bases left between them. CDR3 residues: CASSEGGGPQHF. CDR3 DNA sequence: TGTGCCAGCAGTGAAGGGGGGGGGCCCCAGCATTTT.

This clone was counted once. V usage is TRBV27 and J usage is TRBJ2-3; D is undetermined. CDR3 length: 13 amino acids. Looked up from germline, CDR1 is MNHEY and CDR2 is SMNVEV (reference sequence). Trimming pared 3 bases from V and 5 bases from J, leaving 9 bases between. The CDR3 bases are TGTGCCAGCAGTTTGGGCACCGGAGATACGCAGTATTTT. Translated, it gives CASSLGTGDTQYF.

This clone appeared a few times. The rearrangement uses TRBV10-3 and TRBJ2-1, with D perhaps matching TRBD1 or TRBD2 (5 bases each). The germline CDR1 and CDR2 sequences are ENHRY and SYGVKD. CDR3 size: 13 residues. V shed 5 bases and J shed 3 bases, with 8 bases lying between them. DNA for the CDR3: TGTGCCATCAGTTGGGACGGCTACAATGAGCAGTTCTTC. Its protein product is CAISWDGYNEQFF.

With regard to this clone: One junction end does not reproduce the germline sequence, and a read error may be involved. V and J are TRBV28 and TRBJ2-7; TRBD1 might be the D (6 bases). The CDR3 length is 13 residues. Germline loops: CDR1 MDHEN, CDR2 SYDVKM. CDR3 loop: CASSTETGWSVHF. The DNA of the CDR3 is TGTGCCAGCAGTACCGAGACAGGCTGGTCGGTTCACTTC.

This chain joins TRBV2 and TRBJ2-7, with 9 bases matching TRBD1. With V trimmed by 6 bases and J by 0 bases, 6 bases remained unmatched. This CDR3 is 15 amino acids long. Germline loops: CDR1 SNHLY, CDR2 FYNNEI. CDR3 coding DNA: TGTGCCAGCAGGCCAGGACAGGGGAGCTCCTACGAGCAGTACTTC. Its protein product is CASRPGQGSSYEQYF.